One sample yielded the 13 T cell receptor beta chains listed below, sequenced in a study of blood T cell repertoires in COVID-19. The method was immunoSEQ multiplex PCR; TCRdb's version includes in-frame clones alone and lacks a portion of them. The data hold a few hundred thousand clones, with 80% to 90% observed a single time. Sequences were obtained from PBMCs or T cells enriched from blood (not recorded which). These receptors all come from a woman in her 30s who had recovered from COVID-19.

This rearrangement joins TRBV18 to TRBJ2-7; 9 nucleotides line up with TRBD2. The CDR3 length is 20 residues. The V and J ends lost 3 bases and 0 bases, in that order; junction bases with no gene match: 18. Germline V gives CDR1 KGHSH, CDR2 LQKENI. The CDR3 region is CASSPPTGSFASGNSYEQYF. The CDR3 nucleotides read TGTGCCAGCTCACCCCCGACAGGGTCCTTTGCTAGCGGGAACTCCTACGAGCAGTACTTC.

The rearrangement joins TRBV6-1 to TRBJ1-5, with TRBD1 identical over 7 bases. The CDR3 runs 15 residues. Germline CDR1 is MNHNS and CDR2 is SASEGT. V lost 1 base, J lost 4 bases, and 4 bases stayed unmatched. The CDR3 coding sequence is TGTGCCAGCAGTGAAGAGACAGGGTCGAATCAGCCCCAGCATTTT. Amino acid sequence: CASSEETGSNQPQHF.

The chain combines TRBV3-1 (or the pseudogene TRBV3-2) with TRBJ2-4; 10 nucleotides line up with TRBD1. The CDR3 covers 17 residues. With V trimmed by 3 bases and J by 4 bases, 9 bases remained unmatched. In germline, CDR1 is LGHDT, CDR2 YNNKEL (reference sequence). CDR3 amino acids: CASSQRGQGNSKNIQYF. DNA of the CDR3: TGTGCCAGCAGCCAGCGGGGACAGGGGAATAGTAAAAACATTCAGTACTTC.

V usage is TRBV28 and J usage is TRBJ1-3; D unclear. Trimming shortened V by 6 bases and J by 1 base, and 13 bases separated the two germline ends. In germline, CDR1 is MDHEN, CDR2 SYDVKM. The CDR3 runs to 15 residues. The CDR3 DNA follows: TGTGCCAGCAGCCACCCTCAGAATTCTGGAAACACCATATATTTT. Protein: CASSHPQNSGNTIYF.

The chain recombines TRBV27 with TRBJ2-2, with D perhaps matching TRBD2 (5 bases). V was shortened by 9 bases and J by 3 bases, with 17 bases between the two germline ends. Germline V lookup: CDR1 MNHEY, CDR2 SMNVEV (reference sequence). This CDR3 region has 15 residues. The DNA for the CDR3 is TGTGCCAGTACTAGTGGGTCCCGTCACACCGGGGAGCTGTTTTTT. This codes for CASTSGSRHTGELFF.

This CDR3 is CASSQDLQAYYNQPQHF. DNA of the CDR3: TGCGCCAGCAGCCAAGATCTACAGGCCTATTACAATCAGCCCCAGCATTTT. The chain combines TRBV4-1 with TRBJ1-5; perhaps TRBD1 as D (5 bases). V lost 0 bases and J 3 bases, leaving 15 bases between the germline ends. In germline, CDR1 is MGHRA, CDR2 YSYEKL. This CDR3 is built from 17 residues.

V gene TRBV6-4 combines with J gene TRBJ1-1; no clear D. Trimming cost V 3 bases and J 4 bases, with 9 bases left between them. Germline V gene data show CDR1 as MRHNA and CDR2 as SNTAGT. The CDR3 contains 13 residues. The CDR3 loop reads CASSERETTEAFF. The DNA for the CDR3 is TGTGCCAGCAGTGAAAGGGAGACCACTGAAGCTTTCTTT.

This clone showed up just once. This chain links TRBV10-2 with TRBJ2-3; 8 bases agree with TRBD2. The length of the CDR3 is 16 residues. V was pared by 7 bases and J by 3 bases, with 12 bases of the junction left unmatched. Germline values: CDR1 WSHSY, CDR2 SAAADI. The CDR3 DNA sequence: TGCGCCAGCATGGGGGGCTATAGCGGGATTACAGATACGCAGTATTTT. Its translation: CASMGGYSGITDTQYF.

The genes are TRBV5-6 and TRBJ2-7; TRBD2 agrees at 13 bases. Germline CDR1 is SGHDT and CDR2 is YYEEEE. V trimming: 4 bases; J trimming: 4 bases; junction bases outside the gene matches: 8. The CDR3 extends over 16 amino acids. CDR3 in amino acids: CASSPGGLAGRYEQYF. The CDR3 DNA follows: TGTGCCAGCAGCCCTGGGGGACTAGCGGGAAGGTACGAGCAGTACTTC.

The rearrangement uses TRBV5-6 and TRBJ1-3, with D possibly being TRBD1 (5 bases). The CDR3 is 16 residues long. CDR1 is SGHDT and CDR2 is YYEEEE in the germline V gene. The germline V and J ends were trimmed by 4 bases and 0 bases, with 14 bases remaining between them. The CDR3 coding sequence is TGTGCCAGCAGCATCCGGCCTGACAGCTCTGGAAACACCATATATTTT. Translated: CASSIRPDSSGNTIYF.

Here the CDR3 DNA reads TGTGCTAGTGGCCGACTAGCGGGGAGCTCCTACAATGAGCAGTTCTTC. Translating gives CASGRLAGSSYNEQFF. The chain couples TRBV12-5 to TRBJ2-1; 11 bases map to TRBD2. CDR3 length equals 16 residues. Germline V CDR1 and CDR2: LGHNT, FRNRAP. Trimming at V came to 6 bases and at J to 0 bases, leaving 4 bases not matched to a gene.

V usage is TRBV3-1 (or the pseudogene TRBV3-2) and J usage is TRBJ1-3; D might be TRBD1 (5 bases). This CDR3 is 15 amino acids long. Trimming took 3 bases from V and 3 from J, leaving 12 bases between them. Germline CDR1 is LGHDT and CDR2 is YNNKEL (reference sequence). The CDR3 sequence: CASSQEGYGGNTIYF. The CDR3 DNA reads TGTGCCAGCAGCCAGGAGGGGTACGGTGGAAACACCATATATTTT.

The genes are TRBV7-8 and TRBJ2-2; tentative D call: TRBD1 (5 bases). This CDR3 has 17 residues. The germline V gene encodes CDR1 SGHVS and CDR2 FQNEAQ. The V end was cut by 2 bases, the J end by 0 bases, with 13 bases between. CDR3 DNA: TGTGCCAGCAGCTTATCCAGGGCAGGAGCGAACACCGGGGAGCTGTTTTTT. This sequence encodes CASSLSRAGANTGELFF.